These T cell receptor beta chains were read from a single sample in a study of blood T cell repertoires in COVID-19. Sequencing used immunoSEQ multiplex PCR; TCRdb keeps in-frame clones, though not all of them. The sample records about 270,000 clones, roughly 90% being singletons. Source material: PBMCs or T cells enriched from blood (not recorded which). The source is a woman in her twenties or thirties who had recovered from COVID-19. CDR3s include the opening cysteine and the closing phenylalanine or tryptophan. Each record gives: clone size, J gene, D gene, V gene, CDR3 protein, CDR3 DNA. D genes are given only for firm matches. For some rows the clone size is stated as once, few or many, or as a class when expanded; others skip it.

>NA|TRBJ1-2|NA|TRBV7-8
CASSPTLGYGYTF
TGTGCCAGCAGCCCGACTCTGGGCTATGGCTACACCTTC
>NA|TRBJ2-1|TRBD2|TRBV28
CASTPWGGPPMSNEQFF
TGTGCCAGCACCCCCTGGGGAGGGCCCCCGATGAGCAATGAGCAGTTCTTC
>once|TRBJ1-4|NA|TRBV29-1
CSVVREGTNEKLFF
TGCAGCGTTGTCAGGGAGGGAACTAATGAAAAACTGTTTTTT
>NA|TRBJ2-7|NA|TRBV14
CASSQDRGIPYEQYF
TGTGCCAGCAGCCAAGATAGGGGGATCCCCTACGAGCAGTACTTC
>few|TRBJ1-3|NA|TRBV6-5
CASSPGGNTIYF
TGTGCCAGCAGCCCGGGTGGAAACACCATATATTTT
>NA|TRBJ1-1|NA|TRBV27
CASSLTGRNTEAFF
TGTGCCAGCAGTCTTACAGGGAGGAACACTGAAGCTTTCTTT
>NA|TRBJ1-1|NA|TRBV5-1
CASSLAPQGPTEAFF
TGCGCCAGCAGCTTGGCCCCCCAGGGCCCCACTGAAGCTTTCTTT
>NA|TRBJ1-2|NA|TRBV3-1/TRBV3-2
CASSQDSQLTYGYTF
TGTGCCAGCAGCCAAGATTCACAGCTGACCTATGGCTACACCTTC
>NA|TRBJ1-1|NA|TRBV19
CASSIAGPGTEAFF
TGTGCCAGTAGTATAGCTGGCCCAGGCACTGAAGCTTTCTTT
>NA|TRBJ1-1|TRBD1|TRBV18
CASSPRDREGAFF
TGTGCCAGCTCACCACGGGACAGGGAGGGGGCTTTCTTT
>NA|TRBJ2-7|NA|TRBV13
CASSLGGGTYEQYF
TGTGCCAGCAGCTTAGGCGGAGGCACCTACGAGCAGTACTTC
>NA|TRBJ1-2|TRBD1|TRBV5-1
CASSLDFNRQGRAGYTF
TGCGCCAGCAGCTTGGACTTTAATAGACAGGGGAGAGCTGGCTACACCTTC
>NA|TRBJ1-1|NA|TRBV7-3
CASSLNGGRRTEAFF
TGTGCCAGCAGCTTAAACGGGGGGCGGAGAACTGAAGCTTTCTTT
>NA|TRBJ1-1|NA|TRBV2
CASSALTEAFF
TGTGCCAGCAGTGCCTTAACTGAAGCTTTCTTT
>few|TRBJ1-6|NA|TRBV13
CASSESGSSYNSPLHF
TGTGCCAGCAGCGAATCCGGGAGCTCCTATAATTCACCCCTCCACTTT
>once|TRBJ2-2|TRBD1|TRBV7-2
CASSLAGQRPLNTGELFF
TGTGCCAGCAGCTTAGCGGGACAGAGACCCCTGAACACCGGGGAGCTGTTTTTT
>few|TRBJ1-1|NA|TRBV7-2
CASSLKLMNTEAFF
TGTGCCAGCAGCCTTAAACTAATGAACACTGAAGCTTTCTTT
>few|TRBJ1-6|TRBD1|TRBV6-5
CASTSGTGEIPLHF
TGTGCCAGCACTTCTGGGACAGGGGAAATACCCCTCCACTTT
>NA|TRBJ2-7|TRBD2|TRBV29-1
CSVWGLAGVPEQYF
TGCAGCGTTTGGGGACTAGCGGGAGTTCCTGAGCAGTACTTC
>once|TRBJ1-2|NA|TRBV5-6
CASSFYYDRGYTF
TGTGCCAGCAGCTTCTATTATGACAGAGGCTACACCTTC
>NA|TRBJ2-7|TRBD1|TRBV30
CAWSETRTGGQQYF
TGTGCCTGGAGTGAAACCCGGACAGGGGGACAGCAGTACTTC
>NA|TRBJ1-5|NA|TRBV7-7
CASSLGVGDISNQPQHF
TGTGCCAGCAGCTTAGGGGTGGGGGACATCAGCAATCAGCCCCAGCATTTT
>NA|TRBJ2-7|TRBD2|TRBV6-2/TRBV6-3
CASSYSEIRTSGGPSYEQYF
TGTGCCAGCAGTTACTCAGAGATCCGAACTAGCGGGGGGCCCTCCTACGAGCAGTACTTC
>NA|TRBJ2-5|TRBD2|TRBV28
CASSLNGAGGSQETQYF
TGTGCCAGCAGTTTGAATGGAGCGGGGGGTTCACAAGAGACCCAGTACTTC
>NA|TRBJ1-6|TRBD1|TRBV6-5
CASIRTGANNSPLHF
TGTGCCAGCATAAGAACAGGGGCCAATAATTCACCCCTCCACTTT
>NA|TRBJ2-7|NA|TRBV28
CASSFIGRGRPHEQYF
TGTGCCAGCAGTTTCATAGGCCGGGGTAGGCCCCACGAGCAGTACTTC
>few|TRBJ2-1|TRBD2|TRBV28
CASSPRTSGSRRGFGEQFF
TGTGCCAGCAGTCCCAGGACTAGCGGGAGTAGGAGGGGGTTTGGTGAGCAGTTCTTC
>NA|TRBJ1-3|NA|TRBV7-8
CASSSRGSYSGNTIYF
TGTGCCAGCAGCTCCAGAGGGTCTTACTCTGGAAACACCATATATTTT
>NA|TRBJ2-3|TRBD2|TRBV18
CASSPWEGSTDTQYF
TGTGCCAGCTCACCTTGGGAGGGGAGCACAGATACGCAGTATTTT
>NA|TRBJ2-7|NA|TRBV19
CASSIDGAATYEQYF
TGTGCCAGTAGTATAGATGGGGCAGCAACCTACGAGCAGTACTTC
>NA|TRBJ1-6|TRBD1|TRBV30
CAWSDRGNVHSPLHF
TGTGCCTGGAGCGACAGGGGGAATGTACATTCACCCCTCCACTTT
>NA|TRBJ1-2|NA|TRBV19
CASSTHRTRGYTF
TGTGCCAGTAGTACGCACAGGACCCGAGGCTACACCTTC
>NA|TRBJ1-3|NA|TRBV7-2
CASSFRGGNTIYF
TGTGCCAGCAGCTTCCGGGGGGGAAACACCATATATTTT
>NA|TRBJ1-2|NA|TRBV28
CASSRTAAGGGGYTF
TGTGCCAGCAGCCGAACTGCTGCGGGCGGTGGAGGCTACACCTTC
>NA|TRBJ2-1|TRBD2|TRBV27
CASSLVFSLRAGGRTNEQFF
TGTGCCAGCAGTTTAGTTTTCTCTTTGCGGGCGGGAGGAAGGACGAATGAGCAGTTCTTC
>NA|TRBJ2-3|NA|TRBV5-1
CASSFSSGITDTQYF
TGCGCCAGCAGCTTCAGTAGCGGAATTACAGATACGCAGTATTTT
>once|TRBJ1-2|NA|TRBV6-2/TRBV6-3
CASSYPSRGYTF
TGTGCCAGCAGTTACCCTTCCCGTGGCTACACCTTC
>NA|TRBJ2-2|NA|TRBV6-1
CASSEPRTAYPPSTGELFF
TGTGCCAGCAGTGAACCCCGGACAGCCTACCCACCTTCGACCGGGGAGCTGTTTTTT
>NA|TRBJ2-3|TRBD2|TRBV28
CASSFGLTSGAGTDTQYF
TGTGCCAGCAGTTTCGGATTGACTAGCGGGGCTGGCACAGATACGCAGTATTTT
>NA|TRBJ2-2|TRBD2|TRBV2
CASSPRTSGGAGELFF
TGTGCCAGCAGTCCCCGGACTAGCGGGGGGGCCGGGGAGCTGTTTTTT